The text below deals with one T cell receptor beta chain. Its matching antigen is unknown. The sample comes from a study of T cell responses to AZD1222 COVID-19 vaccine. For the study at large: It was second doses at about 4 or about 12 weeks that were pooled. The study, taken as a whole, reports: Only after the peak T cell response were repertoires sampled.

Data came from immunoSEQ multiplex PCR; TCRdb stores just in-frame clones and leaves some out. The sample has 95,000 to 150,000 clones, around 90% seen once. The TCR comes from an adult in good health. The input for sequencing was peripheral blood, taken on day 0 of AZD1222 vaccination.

CDR3 region: CASSMTGTGELFF. As DNA, the CDR3 is TGTGCCAGCAGTATGACAGGGACCGGGGAGCTGTTTTTT. The chain joins TRBV6-5 to TRBJ2-2, with 7 bases that match TRBD1. The CDR3 is 13 residues long. The V segment lost 5 bases and the J segment 5 bases; nucleotides outside the gene matches: 2. The germline V gene has CDR1 MNHEY and CDR2 SVGAGI.